A single sample is the source of the 28 T cell receptor beta chains below, sequenced in a study of CD4 T cells in relation to SARS-CoV-2 and coronaviruses. Using immunoSEQ multiplex PCR, the repertoire was profiled, and TCRdb retains in-frame clones only, with some absent. The repertoire holds about 18,000 clones, 70% to 85% seen once, with 27% in the top ten. No antigen has been assigned to these receptors. CD4+ T cells from unexposed donors were obtained before the COVID-19 pandemic (2011-2018). The cells were cultured for under 13 days before CD4+ T cells were isolated. Sequences were obtained from CD4+ T cells from PBMCs, cultured in vitro. All receptors come from a human donor in good health.

The chain joins TRBV10-3 to TRBJ1-3, with D maybe TRBD1 (5 bases). CDR1 is ENHRY and CDR2 is SYGVKD in the germline V gene. The CDR3 extends over 14 amino acids. Deletions cut 8 bases from V and 8 bases from J, with 19 bases between. The CDR3 spells CAIRQAAGMDTIYF. The DNA of the CDR3 is TGTGCCATCCGTCAAGCAGCAGGGATGGACACCATATATTTT.

The rearrangement joins TRBV27 to TRBJ2-1; 10 bases are shared with TRBD2. V was pared by 5 bases and J by 0 bases, with 25 bases of the junction left unmatched. CDR1 and CDR2 (germline): MNHEY, SMNVEV (reference sequence). The CDR3 runs to 23 residues. The CDR3 coding sequence is TGTGCCAGCAGTCCGTCGTCCCGAGTAGCGGGAGGAAAACAGGAGAGCTCCTACAATGAGCAGTTCTTC. It specifies CASSPSSRVAGGKQESSYNEQFF.

J is TRBJ1-6 and V is TRBV11-2, with TRBD1 as a possible D gene (5 bases). In germline, CDR1 is SGHAT, CDR2 FQNNGV. Trimming took 5 bases from V and 7 from J, leaving 18 bases between them. The CDR3 is made up of 16 amino acids. The CDR3 region has the DNA TGTGCCAGCAGCAACAGGTGGGGGGTCCCCAATTCACCCCTCCACTTT. Protein: CASSNRWGVPNSPLHF.

The chain employs TRBV5-5 and TRBJ1-6, with D unclear. The V end was cut by 5 bases, the J end by 7 bases, with 10 bases between. The CDR3 has 13 residues. Looked up from germline, CDR1 is SGHKS and CDR2 is YYEKEE (reference sequence). The CDR3 DNA is TGTGCCAGCAGGAGAGATCTAAATTCACCCCTCCACTTT. Residues: CASRRDLNSPLHF.

This chain joins TRBV18 and TRBJ1-1, with unresolved D. Per the germline V gene, CDR1 is KGHSH and CDR2 is LQKENI. The CDR3 covers 12 residues. Trimming took off 6 bases at V and 4 bases at J, with 9 bases between the two ends. The CDR3 protein is CASSVGSTEAFF. CDR3 DNA sequence: TGTGCCAGCTCTGTGGGGAGCACTGAAGCTTTCTTT.

This clone was observed a handful of times. The V gene is TRBV5-1, the J gene TRBJ2-3; the D call may be TRBD1 or TRBD2 (6 bases each). The CDR3 is made up of 15 amino acids. Germline V gene data show CDR1 as SGHRS and CDR2 as YFSETQ. Trimming took 4 bases from V and 3 from J, leaving 15 bases between them. The CDR3 coding sequence is TGCGCCAGCAGCGCACAGGGAGGTGGGACAGATACGCAGTATTTT. This gives the protein CASSAQGGGTDTQYF.

J is TRBJ1-2 and V is TRBV6-5; TRBD1 matches at 8 bases. The germline V gene has CDR1 MNHEY and CDR2 SVGAGI. The CDR3 is 13 amino acids. The trim removed 9 bases at V and 6 bases at J, leaving 9 bases unmatched. CDR3 residues: CASRSGQGHGYTF. CDR3 DNA sequence: TGTGCCAGTCGGTCCGGACAGGGCCATGGCTACACCTTC.

In nucleotides, the CDR3 is TGTGCCACCAGTGATTCGGACAGGACCTATGGCTACACCTTC. Encoded protein: CATSDSDRTYGYTF. The V and J genes are TRBV24-1 and TRBJ1-2; 7 bases are shared with TRBD1. This CDR3 is 14 amino acids long. V lost 2 bases to trimming and J lost 4 bases; unmatched junction nucleotides: 3. In germline, CDR1 is KGHDR, CDR2 SFDVKD.

This chain links TRBV18 with TRBJ2-1; 8 bases are shared with TRBD1. This CDR3 comprises 14 residues. The germline V gene encodes CDR1 KGHSH and CDR2 LQKENI. The V segment lost 3 bases and the J segment 9 bases; nucleotides outside the gene matches: 7. The CDR3 bases are TGTGCCAGCTCACCTCAGGGGGCGCTACCTGAGCAGTTCTTC. Amino acid sequence: CASSPQGALPEQFF. Complete variable domain (other parts from reference TRBV18 and TRBJ2-1): NAGVMQNPRHLVRRRGQEARLRCSPMKGHSHVYWYRQLPEEGLKFMVYLQKENIIDESGMPKERFSAEFPKEGPSILRIQQVVRGDSAAYFCASSPQGALPEQFFGPGTRLTVL.

V gene TRBV7-3 combines with J gene TRBJ2-3, with D perhaps being TRBD1 or TRBD2 (6 bases each). With 2 bases removed from V and 6 bases from J, the gap between germline ends came to 15 bases. The germline CDR1 and CDR2 sequences are SGHTA and FQGTGA. The CDR3 sequence is 15 residues long. The chain's CDR3 is CASSLQGSGGDTQYF. The CDR3 bases are TGTGCCAGCAGCTTACAAGGTTCCGGGGGCGATACGCAGTATTTT.

The chain uses TRBV12-5 and TRBJ2-1; D is uncertain. Germline CDR1 and CDR2: LGHNT and FRNRAP. The CDR3 is 12 residues long. The V and J ends lost 6 bases and 4 bases respectively, with 7 bases between them. The DNA of the CDR3 is TGTGCTAGTGGGTACCTTTACAATGAGCAGTTCTTC. It codes for CASGYLYNEQFF. Full variable domain (missing parts from reference TRBV12-5 and TRBJ2-1): DARVTQTPRHKVTEMGQEVTMRCQPILGHNTVFWYRQTMMQGLELLAYFRNRAPLDDSGMPKDRFSAEMPDATLATLKIQPSEPRDSAVYFCASGYLYNEQFFGPGTRLTVL.

This chain joins TRBV25-1 and TRBJ1-6, with 7 bases identical to TRBD1. CDR1 and CDR2 (germline): MGHDK, SYGVNS. V was clipped by 4 bases and J by 7 bases; unmatched bases: 7. The length of the CDR3 is 15 residues. CDR3 coding DNA: TGTGCCAGCAGTGCCCGGAACAGGGGCAATTCACCCCTCCACTTT. Amino acid sequence: CASSARNRGNSPLHF.

V gene TRBV19 combines with J gene TRBJ2-5; possibly TRBD2 for D (5 bases). The germline V gene has CDR1 LNHDA and CDR2 SQIVND (reference sequence). Trimming removed 4 bases at V and 1 base at J, with 10 bases between. The CDR3 contains 14 residues. Here the CDR3 reads CASSTGGAQETQYF. In DNA, the CDR3 is TGTGCCAGTAGTACAGGAGGAGCCCAAGAGACCCAGTACTTC.

The J gene is TRBJ2-5, the V gene TRBV18; no clear D. The CDR3 is 12 amino acids. With 1 base removed from V and 3 bases from J, the gap between germline ends came to 3 bases. From germline, CDR1 is KGHSH and CDR2 LQKENI. The CDR3 DNA reads TGTGCCAGCTCACCACAAGAAGAGACCCAGTACTTC. Translating it yields CASSPQEETQYF.

The chain couples TRBV9 to TRBJ1-1; D gene ambiguous. The CDR3 length is 13 residues. V lost 2 bases and J lost 2, with 7 bases in between. Looked up from germline, CDR1 is SGDLS and CDR2 is YYNGEE. CDR3 sequence (DNA): TGTGCCAGCAGCGTGGATTTAAACACTGAAGCTTTCTTT. It is translated as CASSVDLNTEAFF.

CDR3 protein: CSVEDLPSSYGYTF. In DNA, the CDR3 is TGCAGCGTTGAAGATCTTCCGAGCTCCTATGGCTACACCTTC. The chain carries TRBV29-1 and TRBJ1-2; no definite D call. In germline, CDR1 is SQVTM, CDR2 ANQGSEA. The CDR3 spans 14 residues. V was trimmed by 0 bases and J by 4 bases, leaving 12 bases between them.

The chain couples TRBV4-1 to TRBJ2-7; 7 bases line up with TRBD1. This CDR3 is 16 amino acids long. CDR1 and CDR2 from the germline V gene are MGHRA and YSYEKL. With V trimmed by 0 bases and J by 4 bases, 9 bases remained unmatched. The DNA of the CDR3 is TGCGCCAGCAGCCAAGACAGGGGACAGCTTATTTACGAGCAGTACTTC. Translating gives CASSQDRGQLIYEQYF.

The V gene is TRBV20-1, the J gene TRBJ2-1, with D hard to call. The V end lost 3 bases, the J end lost 8 bases, and 17 bases lay between the germline ends. Germline loops: CDR1 DFQATT, CDR2 SNEGSKA (reference sequence). This CDR3 has 14 residues. CDR3 amino acids: CSASWVRAKDEQFF. The CDR3 bases are TGCAGTGCTAGTTGGGTTAGGGCTAAGGATGAGCAGTTCTTC.

The chain links TRBV5-4 to TRBJ2-3; 9 bases fit TRBD1. Germline CDR1 SGHNT, CDR2 YYREEE (reference sequence). V was clipped by 0 bases and J by 7 bases; unmatched bases: 6. There are 15 residues in the CDR3. The CDR3 bases are TGTGCCAGCAGCTTGGATGGGACAGGGTCATATACGCAGTATTTT. Its translation is CASSLDGTGSYTQYF.

The chain recombines TRBV6-1 with TRBJ1-2; weak D call: TRBD1 (5 bases). The CDR3 covers 16 residues. V was trimmed by 4 bases and J by 5 bases, leaving 20 bases between them. CDR1 and CDR2 (germline): MNHNS, SASEGT. The CDR3 region is CASSGGTEGNLYGYTF. For the CDR3, the DNA is TGTGCCAGCAGTGGGGGGACCGAGGGCAATTTGTATGGCTACACCTTC.

V usage is TRBV20-1 and J usage is TRBJ2-7; a possible D gene is TRBD1 (5 bases). Trimming took off 3 bases at V and 7 bases at J, with 13 bases between the two ends. The CDR3 has 12 residues. Germline CDR1 and CDR2: DFQATT and SNEGSKA (reference sequence). CDR3 sequence: CSASRQGGEQYF. For the CDR3, the DNA is TGCAGTGCTAGTAGGCAGGGTGGGGAGCAGTACTTC.

This sequence joins TRBV15 and TRBJ2-3; 7 bases match TRBD2. Germline loops: CDR1 LNHNV, CDR2 YYDKDF (reference sequence). V gave up 0 bases and J gave up 3 bases; unmatched junction bases: 3. This CDR3 is built from 15 residues. The CDR3 bases are TGTGCCACCAGCAGAGATTGGGGAGGGACAGATACGCAGTATTTT. Translated, it gives CATSRDWGGTDTQYF.

This clone was found a few times. The chain is built from TRBV5-4 and TRBJ1-2; possibly TRBD1 for D (5 bases). The CDR3 sequence is 13 residues long. The V end was cut by 1 base, the J end by 6 bases, with 10 bases between. Germline CDR1 is SGHNT and CDR2 is YYREEE (reference sequence). Written as DNA, the CDR3 is TGTGCCAGCAGCTTGAGGACAAGCAATGGCTACACCTTC. Residues: CASSLRTSNGYTF.

V is TRBV10-1 and J is TRBJ2-2; D possibly corresponds to TRBD1 (5 bases). Between the trimmed V and J ends, which lost 5 bases and 2 bases, there was a span of 12 bases. Germline V gene sequence: CDR1 WNHNN, CDR2 SYGVQD (reference sequence). The CDR3 is 15 residues long. DNA of the CDR3: TGCGCCAGCAGTTCGCAGGGATTCAACACCGGGGAGCTGTTTTTT. Its translation is CASSSQGFNTGELFF.

The CDR3 nucleotides read TGTGCCAGCAGTTTATATCCGACGCAGTATTTT. Encoded protein: CASSLYPTQYF. The rearrangement uses TRBV28 and TRBJ2-3, with D unresolved. The CDR3 contains 11 residues. Deletions cut 1 base from V and 9 bases from J, with 5 bases between. CDR1 is MDHEN and CDR2 is SYDVKM in the germline V gene.

CDR3 in amino acids: CASSLATGAYEQYF. In nucleotides, the CDR3 is TGTGCCAGCAGCTTAGCGACAGGAGCCTACGAGCAGTACTTC. The V and J genes are TRBV7-2 and TRBJ2-7, with a tentative D call TRBD1 (6 bases). The V end lost 0 bases, the J end lost 2 bases, and 8 bases lay between the germline ends. Germline CDR1 and CDR2: SGHTA and FQGNSA. The CDR3 spans 14 residues.

This chain uses TRBV9 with TRBJ2-1; 8 bases match TRBD2. Germline values: CDR1 SGDLS, CDR2 YYNGEE. This CDR3 is built from 16 residues. V dropped 0 bases and J dropped 4; count of bases not matched to a gene: 6. CDR3 sequence reads: CASSVGPAGAYNEQFF. CDR3 DNA: TGTGCCAGCAGCGTAGGTCCAGCGGGAGCGTACAATGAGCAGTTCTTC.

The chain joins TRBV2 to TRBJ1-5; D is ambiguous. V lost 1 base and J 6 bases, leaving 10 bases between the germline ends. The CDR3 extends over 14 amino acids. CDR1 is SNHLY and CDR2 is FYNNEI in the germline V gene. Here the CDR3 DNA reads TGTGCCAGCAGTGAAGAAATTGGGTTTCAGCCCCAGCATTTT. Amino acid sequence: CASSEEIGFQPQHF.